This is a list of T cell receptor beta chains from one sample in a study of CD8+ T cells in alopecia areata. The method was immunoSEQ multiplex PCR; TCRdb's version includes in-frame clones alone and lacks a portion of them. The table has approximately 170,000 clones, roughly three fifths seen once; the top ten hold 0.65% to 0.7%. Specimen: CD4+ T cells sorted from blood, collected at week 4, from a patient treated with tofacitinib. The receptor set was obtained from a human donor with alopecia areata. CDR3s include the opening cysteine and the closing phenylalanine or tryptophan. A D gene is named only where the DNA matches it firmly. Expanded clones get a size class; other rows say once, few or many, or leave the size out.

J,V,D,size,CDR3,DNA
TRBJ2-6,TRBV2,-,once,CASSGRNSGANVLTF,TGTGCCAGCAGTGGTCGGAACTCTGGGGCCAACGTCCTGACTTTC
TRBJ2-1,TRBV4-2,-,few,CASSQVGLEGPNEQFF,TGTGCCAGCAGCCAAGTAGGTCTAGAGGGGCCCAATGAGCAGTTCTTC
TRBJ2-3,TRBV20-1,-,-,CSAHSTDTQYF,TGCAGTGCTCACAGCACAGATACGCAGTATTTT
TRBJ2-5,TRBV29-1,-,-,CSVEGRLEGLRETQYF,TGCAGCGTTGAAGGTCGACTAGAGGGACTTAGAGAGACCCAGTACTTC
TRBJ2-6,TRBV14,-,-,CASSQAISGANVLTF,TGTGCCAGCAGCCAAGCGATCTCTGGGGCCAACGTCCTGACTTTC
TRBJ1-3,TRBV10-3,-,-,CAISERVRGNTIYF,TGTGCCATCAGTGAGCGAGTGCGCGGAAACACCATATATTTT
TRBJ1-2,TRBV5-4,TRBD1,-,CASRVLGQGNYGYTF,TGTGCCAGCCGCGTTCTGGGACAGGGTAACTATGGCTACACCTTC
TRBJ2-1,TRBV13,TRBD2,few,CASSLDRGGVLGNEQFF,TGTGCCAGCAGCTTAGATCGGGGGGGAGTCCTCGGCAATGAGCAGTTCTTC
TRBJ2-5,TRBV30,TRBD2,few,CAWSVPSGRFETQYF,TGTGCCTGGAGTGTACCTAGCGGGAGATTCGAGACCCAGTACTTC
TRBJ2-7,TRBV2,-,few,CASRSRDEQYF,TGTGCCAGCAGATCAAGGGATGAGCAGTACTTC
TRBJ2-5,TRBV21-1,-,-,CASRSIRGAQYF,TGTGCCAGCCGGTCGATACGCGGGGCCCAGTACTTC
TRBJ1-2,TRBV6-6,-,-,CASSYSGQSNYGYTF,TGTGCCAGCAGTTACTCGGGCCAGAGTAACTATGGCTACACCTTC
TRBJ2-6,TRBV5-4,-,-,CASSLGAIGSTGANVLTF,TGTGCCAGCAGCTTGGGGGCTATAGGGTCCACTGGGGCCAACGTCCTGACTTTC
TRBJ1-1,TRBV29-1,-,-,CSVLANTEAFF,TGCAGCGTTCTGGCGAACACTGAAGCTTTCTTT
TRBJ2-1,TRBV7-9,-,-,CASSLTVGTPGPRYNEQFF,TGTGCCAGCAGCTTAACCGTCGGGACGCCGGGGCCGAGATACAATGAGCAGTTCTTC
TRBJ2-4,TRBV29-1,-,-,CSADIAKNIQYF,TGCAGCGCCGATATAGCCAAAAACATTCAGTACTTC
TRBJ1-5,TRBV5-1,-,few,CASSLTPGPANQPQHF,TGCGCCAGCAGCTTAACCCCCGGGCCGGCCAATCAGCCCCAGCATTTT
TRBJ2-5,TRBV15,-,-,CATSRDRGGAKTQYF,TGTGCCACCAGCAGAGATCGTGGGGGCGCGAAGACCCAGTACTTC
TRBJ1-5,TRBV11-2,-,-,CASSSLRQGAPQHF,TGTGCCAGCAGCTCCCTAAGGCAGGGAGCCCCCCAGCATTTT
TRBJ2-4,TRBV29-1,TRBD1,-,CSVEVKTGTKNIQYF,TGCAGCGTTGAAGTTAAGACAGGGACCAAAAACATTCAGTACTTC
TRBJ1-1,TRBV6-5,TRBD1,few,CASRRRQGEAFF,TGTGCCAGCAGACGGAGACAGGGCGAAGCTTTCTTT
TRBJ2-5,TRBV29-1,-,-,CSEGRETQYF,TGCAGCGAGGGGAGAGAGACCCAGTACTTC
TRBJ1-1,TRBV7-9,-,-,CASSSLAANTEAFF,TGTGCCAGCAGCTCATTGGCGGCGAACACTGAAGCTTTCTTT
TRBJ2-7,TRBV5-1,TRBD2,few,CASSLDLAGGEQYF,TGTGCCAGCAGCTTGGATCTAGCGGGAGGCGAGCAGTACTTC
TRBJ2-2,TRBV14,-,once,CASSQVNVELFF,TGTGCCAGCAGCCAAGTCAACGTGGAGCTGTTTTTT
TRBJ2-7,TRBV29-1,TRBD1,-,CSVADRGFVGRAGEQYF,TGCAGCGTTGCGGACAGGGGCTTCGTTGGTAGGGCAGGCGAGCAGTACTTC
TRBJ1-5,TRBV12-2,-,-,CASRLRPGAHNQPQHF,TGTGCAAGTCGCTTACGCCCCGGGGCTCACAATCAGCCCCAGCATTTT
TRBJ2-3,TRBV5-1,TRBD2,once,CASSFLAGEDTQYF,TGCGCCAGCAGCTTTTTAGCGGGAGAAGATACGCAGTATTTT
TRBJ2-7,TRBV29-1,-,-,CSVARVSSYEQYF,TGCAGCGTTGCGAGAGTGAGCTCCTACGAGCAGTACTTC